A selection of T cell receptor beta chains follows, all from one sample in a study of T-cell memory formation after mild COVID-19. TCRdb analysed the 5' RACE reads with MiXCR anew, one entry per CDR3 protein. The sample lists approximately 260,000 distinct CDR3 sequences, 15% to 20% seen once, with around 23% in the top ten. The material sequenced was PBMCs or a T cell subset sorted from them (not recorded which). The receptors come from a man younger than 35 who had mild COVID-19 (a few samples of this study predate the infection). Cell type and time point are not known. CDR3s include the opening cysteine and the closing phenylalanine or tryptophan. A D gene is named only where the DNA matches it firmly. For some rows the clone size is stated as once, few or many, or as a class when expanded; others skip it.

>14|few|TRBV19|.|TRBJ1-6
CASSIESSRSPLHF
TGTGCCAGTAGTATTGAGAGTTCCCGGTCACCCCTCCACTTT
>16|.|TRBV5-1|.|TRBJ2-3
CASSLTPDGRTDTQYF
TGCGCCAGCAGCTTAACCCCGGACGGACGCACAGATACGCAGTATTTT
>15|.|TRBV12-3/TRBV12-4|.|TRBJ1-1
CASRPDRGPPTEAFF
TGTGCCAGCAGGCCGGACCGCGGGCCCCCCACTGAAGCTTTCTTT
>15|many|TRBV6-5|.|TRBJ1-2
CASSYSSVAGYGYTF
TGTGCCAGCAGTTACTCGTCGGTGGCAGGTTATGGCTACACCTTC
>13|.|TRBV25-1|.|TRBJ2-7
CASSALDGYEQYF
TGTGCCAGCAGCGCCCTGGACGGGTACGAGCAGTACTTC
>15|.|TRBV5-1|TRBD2|TRBJ2-5
CASSPIGTTGETKYF
TGCGCCAGCAGTCCAATCGGGACTACGGGTGAGACCAAGTACTTC
>15|.|TRBV9|TRBD2|TRBJ2-1
CASSTIGGSYNEQFF
TGTGCCAGCAGCACCATCGGGGGGAGCTACAATGAGCAGTTCTTC
>12|.|TRBV7-2|.|TRBJ1-1
CASSLLWDEAFF
TGTGCCAGCAGCTTACTTTGGGATGAAGCTTTCTTT
>15|few|TRBV25-1|.|TRBJ1-2
CASVLSTVVRGGYTF
TGTGCCAGCGTCCTCTCCACCGTTGTGAGGGGTGGCTACACCTTC
>15|.|TRBV20-1|.|TRBJ2-3
CSARRGGDPTDTQYF
TGCAGTGCGCGACGAGGGGGGGACCCCACAGATACGCAGTATTTT
>17|many|TRBV6-2/TRBV6-3|TRBD2|TRBJ2-2
CASIPIGTSGHTGELFF
TGTGCCAGCATCCCGATCGGGACTAGCGGGCACACCGGGGAGCTGTTTTTT
>13|few|TRBV7-6|.|TRBJ1-4
CASSLGGNEKLFF
TGTGCCAGCAGCTTAGGGGGGAATGAAAAACTGTTTTTT
>13|.|TRBV20-1|.|TRBJ1-2
CSAETGRNYGYTF
TGCAGTGCTGAAACAGGTCGTAACTATGGCTACACCTTC
>12|.|TRBV5-8|.|TRBJ2-1
CASSFAVDEQFF
TGTGCCAGCAGCTTTGCGGTGGATGAGCAGTTCTTC
>21|few|TRBV12-3/TRBV12-4|TRBD1|TRBJ2-6
CASTTPDRGGLLISGANVLTF
TGTGCCAGCACCACTCCGGACAGGGGGGGTTTACTGATCTCTGGGGCCAACGTCCTGACTTTC
>14|few|TRBV9|.|TRBJ2-3
CASSVYGVPDTQYF
TGTGCCAGCAGCGTATATGGGGTCCCAGATACGCAGTATTTT
>16|.|TRBV4-3|.|TRBJ1-2
CASSQGLWGLGYGYTF
TGCGCCAGCAGCCAAGGCCTATGGGGGCTGGGCTATGGCTACACCTTC
>15|few|TRBV19|TRBD2|TRBJ2-5
CASSTFRGGQETQYF
TGTGCCAGTAGTACCTTTCGGGGGGGCCAAGAGACCCAGTACTTC
>14|.|TRBV9|.|TRBJ2-7
CASSAGPSSYEQYF
TGTGCCAGCAGCGCGGGGCCTAGCTCCTACGAGCAGTACTTC
>13|many|TRBV2|.|TRBJ2-5
CASSASGRETQYF
TGTGCCAGCAGTGCTTCCGGACGGGAGACCCAGTACTTC
>14|few|TRBV6-6|TRBD1|TRBJ1-1
CASRDTGGNTEAFF
TGTGCCAGCAGGGATACAGGGGGCAACACTGAAGCTTTCTTT
>13|few|TRBV2|TRBD2|TRBJ2-7
CASSLGLEVEQYF
TGTGCCAGCAGTCTGGGACTAGAGGTCGAGCAGTACTTC
>19|.|TRBV7-2|TRBD1|TRBJ2-2
CASSLVFMGTERGTGELFF
TGTGCCAGCAGCTTAGTTTTCATGGGGACAGAAAGAGGAACCGGGGAGCTGTTTTTT
>13|few|TRBV5-4|.|TRBJ2-2
CASSTSRGGELFF
TGTGCCAGCAGCACCAGCAGAGGCGGGGAGCTGTTTTTT
>15|once|TRBV2|.|TRBJ1-1
CATGLGGAENTEAFF
TGTGCCACCGGCTTGGGGGGCGCGGAGAACACTGAAGCTTTCTTT
>14|.|TRBV5-1|.|TRBJ1-3
CASKDSSSGNTIYF
TGCGCCAGCAAAGACAGCAGCTCTGGAAACACCATATATTTT
>13|.|TRBV2|.|TRBJ2-5
CASSEGVQETQYF
TGTGCCAGCAGTGAAGGGGTTCAAGAGACCCAGTACTTC
>12|.|TRBV9|.|TRBJ1-2
CASSGRLYGYTF
TGTGCCAGCAGCGGGAGGCTTTATGGCTACACCTTC
>16|few|TRBV29-1|TRBD1|TRBJ2-1
CSARLQDRASYNEQFF
TGCAGCGCCCGTCTCCAGGACAGGGCCTCCTACAATGAGCAGTTCTTC
>14|few|TRBV12-3/TRBV12-4|TRBD1|TRBJ1-3
CASGTRTGWDTIYF
TGTGCCAGCGGAACTCGGACAGGGTGGGACACCATATATTTT
>15|few|TRBV9|.|TRBJ1-5
CASSVGGDTSWPQHF
TGTGCCAGCAGCGTAGGGGGGGACACCTCATGGCCCCAGCATTTT
>15|once|TRBV7-6|TRBD1|TRBJ2-7
CASSASHRGSYEQYF
TGTGCCAGCAGCGCCTCGCACAGGGGCTCCTACGAGCAGTACTTC
>13|.|TRBV7-2|TRBD1|TRBJ2-3
CASSLGTGGTQYF
TGTGCCAGCAGCTTAGGGACAGGGGGGACGCAGTATTTT
>12|.|TRBV6-5|.|TRBJ2-7
CASWDIAYEQYF
TGTGCCAGCTGGGACATTGCCTACGAGCAGTACTTC
>17|many|TRBV5-1|TRBD2|TRBJ2-3
CASSLEGTSGGADTQYF
TGCGCCAGCAGCTTGGAGGGGACTAGCGGGGGCGCAGATACGCAGTATTTT
>16|.|TRBV11-2|TRBD1|TRBJ2-5
CASSLVPQGAYETQYF
TGTGCCAGCAGCTTAGTCCCACAGGGGGCATACGAGACCCAGTACTTC